A selection of T cell receptor beta chains follows, all from one sample in a study of OX40 agonist ivuxolimab in advanced cancers. TCRdb's copy holds only in-frame clones and misses some; the assay was immunoSEQ multiplex PCR. The sample holds around 140,000 clones, 75% to 95% seen once. The sample here was CD4+ or CD8+ T cells sorted from blood, taken in a trial of the OX40 agonist ivuxolimab. These receptors all stem from an adult with an advanced solid tumor such as melanoma, head and neck, liver or kidney cancer. Each CDR3 is given with its conserved first and last residue. A D gene is named only where the DNA matches it firmly. Rows give clone size only sometimes, using once, few, many, or a class for an expanded clone.

d_call	cdr3_length	v_call	clone_size	j_call	cdr3_nt	cdr3_aa
NA	16	TRBV27	NA	TRBJ1-1	TGTGCCAGCAGTCCTCCGGGGCCGGCCAGGAACACTGAAGCTTTCTTT	CASSPPGPARNTEAFF
NA	15	TRBV7-9	NA	TRBJ1-4	TGTGCCAGCAGCCCCACGAGGGCAACTAATGAAAAACTGTTTTTT	CASSPTRATNEKLFF
TRBD2	15	TRBV12-5	NA	TRBJ2-5	TGTGCTAGTGGTTCACTAGCGGGAAATTGGGAGACCCAGTACTTC	CASGSLAGNWETQYF
TRBD2	17	TRBV2	NA	TRBJ2-7	TGTGCCAGCAGTGACCTTAGCGGGACTAGCGGTAGCTACGAGCAGTACTTC	CASSDLSGTSGSYEQYF
TRBD2	17	TRBV4-1	NA	TRBJ2-1	TGCGCCAGCAGCCAAGGCCCACTAGCGAGCTCCTACAATGAGCAGTTCTTC	CASSQGPLASSYNEQFF
NA	13	TRBV29-1	NA	TRBJ2-7	TGCAGCGTTGAAGATGTGAGACTTGGAGAGCAGTACTTC	CSVEDVRLGEQYF
NA	15	TRBV7-2	NA	TRBJ2-2	TGTGCCAGCAGCCCCCAGACGGCTAGCGCCGGGGAGCTGTTTTTT	CASSPQTASAGELFF
NA	13	TRBV15	NA	TRBJ1-6	TGTGCCACCAGCAGAGTCAGGCTATCACCCCTCCACTTT	CATSRVRLSPLHF
TRBD2	15	TRBV7-3	NA	TRBJ2-5	TGTGCCAGCAGCTTTCTTAGCGGGAAACAAGAGACCCAGTACTTC	CASSFLSGKQETQYF
TRBD1	17	TRBV7-3	once	TRBJ1-2	TGTGCCAGCAGCCTGACTTCGATCCGGGACAGGGCGAATGGCTACACCTTC	CASSLTSIRDRANGYTF
NA	16	TRBV6-5	NA	TRBJ1-1	TGTGCCAGCAGTTACTCTTGGTCACCAGGGAACACTGAAGCTTTCTTT	CASSYSWSPGNTEAFF
NA	15	TRBV7-3	NA	TRBJ2-2	TGTGCCAGCAGCCCCACGTCGTTAAACACCGGGGAGCTGTTTTTT	CASSPTSLNTGELFF
TRBD2	16	TRBV19	NA	TRBJ2-3	TGTGCCAGTAGTAATCGACTAGCGGGACCCACAGATACGCAGTATTTT	CASSNRLAGPTDTQYF
NA	15	TRBV5-6	NA	TRBJ1-6	TGTGCCAGCAGCTTGAGAGGTCAGGGTGGGTCACCCCTCCACTTT	CASSLRGQGGSPLHF
TRBD1	13	TRBV19	NA	TRBJ1-1	TGTGCCAGTAGTATGACAGGGGGCACTGAAGCTTTCTTT	CASSMTGGTEAFF
NA	21	TRBV14	NA	TRBJ2-6	TGTGCCAGCAGCCAAGCTATCTGGCCGGGACGGTTACCTTCTGGGGCCAACGTCCTGACTTTC	CASSQAIWPGRLPSGANVLTF
NA	15	TRBV6-5	NA	TRBJ2-7	TGTGCCGCCCAGGATCAACAGGGCCCATCCTACGAGCAGTACTTC	CAAQDQQGPSYEQYF
NA	14	TRBV9	NA	TRBJ1-2	TGTGCCAGCAGCGTAGGGGAGGAAAACTATGGCTACACCTTC	CASSVGEENYGYTF
NA	14	TRBV11-2	NA	TRBJ1-2	TGTGCCAGCAGCTCCCAAGCAGGGAGGTATGGCTACACCTTC	CASSSQAGRYGYTF
TRBD1	13	TRBV27	once	TRBJ1-2	TGTGCCAGCAGTTTAAGACAGGGAGGCGGCTACACCTTC	CASSLRQGGGYTF
NA	14	TRBV5-1	NA	TRBJ1-2	TGCGCCAGCAGCCCGGCGGGCCGGAGCGATGGCTACACCTTC	CASSPAGRSDGYTF
NA	16	TRBV5-4	NA	TRBJ1-2	TGTGCCAGCAGCTTGTGGAATACAGGGAGGGACTATGGCTACACCTTC	CASSLWNTGRDYGYTF
NA	14	TRBV7-9	NA	TRBJ1-1	TGTGCCAGCAGGGCCTCCGGTGGGGGCACTGAAGCTTTCTTT	CASRASGGGTEAFF
NA	14	TRBV27	once	TRBJ2-4	TGTGCCAGCAGTGGACGGATAGCCAAAAACATTCAGTACTTC	CASSGRIAKNIQYF
TRBD1	15	TRBV25-1	NA	TRBJ1-2	TGTGCCAGCAGTCGAACGACGTACAGGGGAAATGGCTACACCTTC	CASSRTTYRGNGYTF
NA	15	TRBV27	once	TRBJ2-7	TGTGCCAGCAGTTTCGAGGGGCCGCGGGTCGGCGAGCAGTACTTC	CASSFEGPRVGEQYF
NA	14	TRBV6-6	NA	TRBJ1-1	TGTGCCAGCAGCCCATCAAACGCCTACACTGAAGCTTTCTTT	CASSPSNAYTEAFF
TRBD2	18	TRBV5-1	NA	TRBJ2-7	TGCGCCAGCAGCCGCCGGGGACTAGCGGAAACTATTGCCTACGAGCAGTACTTC	CASSRRGLAETIAYEQYF
TRBD1	14	TRBV10-3	NA	TRBJ2-7	TGTGCCATCAGCTCGGACAGGGGAAATTACGAGCAGTACTTC	CAISSDRGNYEQYF
TRBD1	14	TRBV19	NA	TRBJ1-3	TGTGCCAGTAGTATGACAGGGTTCGGAAACACCATATATTTT	CASSMTGFGNTIYF
NA	15	TRBV7-9	NA	TRBJ1-1	TGTGCCAGCAGCTTAGGTGGGGCCTCGAACACTGAAGCTTTCTTT	CASSLGGASNTEAFF
NA	13	TRBV6-1	NA	TRBJ1-5	TGTGCCAGCAGGGTAGGGACATCTCAGCCCCAGCATTTT	CASRVGTSQPQHF
TRBD2	15	TRBV7-3	NA	TRBJ2-1	TGTGCCAGCAGCACTCCTAGCGGGAGGGTTAATGAGCAGTTCTTC	CASSTPSGRVNEQFF
NA	13	TRBV6-5	NA	TRBJ1-2	TGTGCCAGCAGAGTAATGCAGGGCTATGGCTACACCTTC	CASRVMQGYGYTF
NA	14	TRBV9	NA	TRBJ2-1	TGTGCCAGCAGCGTGAATAAAAGATACAATGAGCAGTTCTTC	CASSVNKRYNEQFF
TRBD2	12	TRBV5-1	NA	TRBJ2-1	TGCGCCAGCGGAACGGGGGGCAATGAGCAGTTCTTC	CASGTGGNEQFF
TRBD1	17	TRBV27	NA	TRBJ1-2	TGTGCCAGCAGTTTTATAGCAGGGGGCTCACTGGAGAATGGCTACACCTTC	CASSFIAGGSLENGYTF
NA	15	TRBV9	NA	TRBJ2-1	TGTGCCAGCAGCGGGACCCTCTCTCTCTACAATGAGCAGTTCTTC	CASSGTLSLYNEQFF
TRBD1	13	TRBV7-6	few	TRBJ1-2	TGTGCCAGCAGCCCGGACAGGGGCTATGGCTACACCTTC	CASSPDRGYGYTF
TRBD1	14	TRBV6-5	NA	TRBJ2-7	TGTGCCAGCAGTTGGGACAGGGGGTTTGTAGAGCAGTACTTC	CASSWDRGFVEQYF
TRBD1	14	TRBV19	NA	TRBJ2-7	TGTGCCAGTAGTATCAGAGACAGGGGACACGAGCAGTACTTC	CASSIRDRGHEQYF
TRBD2	17	TRBV10-3	NA	TRBJ2-7	TGTGCCATCAGTGATGGGCTAGCGGGAGGACGGTCCTACGAGCAGTACTTC	CAISDGLAGGRSYEQYF
TRBD2	17	TRBV7-8	NA	TRBJ2-1	TGTGCCAGCAGCTTAGTCTCGCTAGCGGGAGGGCCGGGTGAGCAGTTCTTC	CASSLVSLAGGPGEQFF
TRBD2	19	TRBV27	NA	TRBJ2-7	TGTGCCAGCAGTTTTCAGCAACATGGGGCTAGCGGGAGCACTTTCGAGCAGTACTTC	CASSFQQHGASGSTFEQYF
NA	15	TRBV28	NA	TRBJ1-5	TGTGCCAGCAGTTTGTTCCCGGCGGACAATCAGCCCCAGCATTTT	CASSLFPADNQPQHF
TRBD2	16	TRBV4-1	NA	TRBJ2-1	TGCGCCAGCAGCCCACGGAGCGGGAGGGATTACAATGAGCAGTTCTTC	CASSPRSGRDYNEQFF
TRBD1	14	TRBV2	once	TRBJ1-5	TGTGCCAGCGACCGGACAGGTCCGAATCAGCCCCAGCATTTT	CASDRTGPNQPQHF
NA	14	TRBV27	NA	TRBJ2-7	TGTGCCAGCAGTTTAATGGTCAGCTCCTACGAGCAGTACTTC	CASSLMVSSYEQYF
NA	16	TRBV5-1	NA	TRBJ2-1	TGCGCCAGCAGCTTGGTGGTCAGGAGCTCCTACAATGAGCAGTTCTTC	CASSLVVRSSYNEQFF
NA	14	TRBV19	once	TRBJ2-7	TGTGCCAGTAGACGAGGACCGGGAGCCTACGAGCAGTACTTC	CASRRGPGAYEQYF
NA	13	TRBV30	once	TRBJ2-7	TGTGCCTGGACCCGGGACATAACCTACGAGCAGTACTTC	CAWTRDITYEQYF
TRBD1	18	TRBV15	NA	TRBJ1-3	TGTGCCACCAGCAGAGATCTCGGGGACAGGGCCCCTGGAAACACCATATATTTT	CATSRDLGDRAPGNTIYF
NA	15	TRBV30	NA	TRBJ1-1	TGTGCCTGGACCCGAATCCGGGACGGGAACACTGAAGCTTTCTTT	CAWTRIRDGNTEAFF